One T cell receptor beta chain is described in this entry. The antigen is not known. These data belong to a study of cytomegalovirus exposure and HLA in healthy donors. In the study overall: There were 100 million to 130 million unique TCR beta sequences, drawn from roughly 200 million T cells, in an earlier analysis. Among a few hundred genotyped donors, more than 65% fell in the Caucasian-associated ancestry cluster. Study-wide results and caveats: Confirmation was obtained in vitro that three CMV-associated chains are specific for CMV antigens. After further analysis at a later stage, 16,951 TCR beta sequences were associated with HLA alleles at 0.05 false discovery rate.

The PCR contained 60 Vbeta and 13 Jbeta primers. Clones were sequenced by immunoSEQ multiplex PCR, and TCRdb holds only the in-frame ones, with some missing. The sample records 150,000 to 200,000 clones, less than 80% being singletons. The CDR3 sequence is 15 residues long. Germline V gives CDR1 SEHNR, CDR2 FQNEAQ (reference sequence). V was pared by 4 bases and J by 6 bases, with 5 bases of the junction left unmatched. V and J are TRBV7-9 and TRBJ2-1; the match to TRBD2 covers 11 bases. The sequencing sample was made of PBMCs. The receptor was isolated from a man in his late teens or twenties in good health and CMV-seronegative. The CDR3 protein is CASSWRLAGSNEQFF. DNA for the CDR3: TGTGCCAGCAGCTGGAGACTAGCGGGAAGCAATGAGCAGTTCTTC. The variable domain in full, with the rest retrieved from reference TRBV7-9 and TRBJ2-1, is DTGVSQNPRHKITKRGQNVTFRCDPISEHNRLYWYRQTLGQGPEFLTYFQNEAQLEKSRLLSDRFSAERPKGSFSTLEIQRTEQGDSAMYLCASSWRLAGSNEQFFGPGTRLTVL.